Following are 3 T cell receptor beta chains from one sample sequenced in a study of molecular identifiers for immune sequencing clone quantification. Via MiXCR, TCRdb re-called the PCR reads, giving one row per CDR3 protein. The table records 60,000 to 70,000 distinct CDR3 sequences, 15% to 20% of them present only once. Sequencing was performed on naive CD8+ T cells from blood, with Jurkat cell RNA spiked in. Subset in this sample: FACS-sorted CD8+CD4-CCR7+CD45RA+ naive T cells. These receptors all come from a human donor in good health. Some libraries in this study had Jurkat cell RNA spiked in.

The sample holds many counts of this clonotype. The CDR3, as DNA: TGTGCCAGCAGTTATAACGACGGGGTCTACGAGCAGTACTTC. The encoded protein is CASSYNDGVYEQYF. The chain links TRBV6-5 to TRBJ2-7, with D maybe TRBD2 (5 bases). This CDR3 is built from 14 residues. V lost 3 bases, J lost 3 bases, and 12 bases lay in between. Germline values: CDR1 MNHEY, CDR2 SVGAGI.

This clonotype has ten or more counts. The CDR3 sequence: CASSQGPGQGSYEQYF. CDR3 DNA: TGCGCCAGCAGCCAAGGACCGGGACAGGGTAGCTACGAGCAGTACTTC. This chain links TRBV4-1 with TRBJ2-7, with 9 bases matching TRBD1. Losses at the gene ends were 1 base for V and 3 bases for J; bases not matched to a gene: 7. The CDR3 is made up of 16 amino acids. Per germline, CDR1 MGHRA and CDR2 YSYEKL.

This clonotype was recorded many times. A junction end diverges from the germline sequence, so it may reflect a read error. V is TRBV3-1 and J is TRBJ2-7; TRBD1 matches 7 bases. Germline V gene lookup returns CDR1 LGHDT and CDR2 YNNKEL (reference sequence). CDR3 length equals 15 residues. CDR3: CAGSQDRDRTYEQYF. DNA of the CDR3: TGTGCCGGCAGCCAAGACCGGGACAGAACCTACGAGCAGTACTTC.